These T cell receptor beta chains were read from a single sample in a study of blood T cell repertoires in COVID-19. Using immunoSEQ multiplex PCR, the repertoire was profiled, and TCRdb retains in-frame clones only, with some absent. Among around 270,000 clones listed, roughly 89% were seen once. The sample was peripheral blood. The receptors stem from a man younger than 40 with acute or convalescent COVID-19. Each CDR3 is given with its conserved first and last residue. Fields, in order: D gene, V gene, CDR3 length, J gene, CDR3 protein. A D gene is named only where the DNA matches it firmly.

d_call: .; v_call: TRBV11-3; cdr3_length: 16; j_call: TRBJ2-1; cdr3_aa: CASSGGFGGAYNEQFF
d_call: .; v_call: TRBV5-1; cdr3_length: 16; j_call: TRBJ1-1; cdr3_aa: CASSLTSTVLNTEAFF
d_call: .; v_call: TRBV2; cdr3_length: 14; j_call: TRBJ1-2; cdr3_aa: CASSAVLEIYGYTF
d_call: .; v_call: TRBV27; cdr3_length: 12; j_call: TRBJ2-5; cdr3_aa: CASSFSGETQYF
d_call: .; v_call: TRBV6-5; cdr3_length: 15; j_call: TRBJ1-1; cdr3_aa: CASRLSGTSNTEAFF
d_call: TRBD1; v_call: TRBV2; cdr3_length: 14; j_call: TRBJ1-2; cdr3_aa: CAASRQGVGYGYTF
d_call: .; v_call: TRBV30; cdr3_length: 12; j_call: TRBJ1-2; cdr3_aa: CAWRGANYGYTF
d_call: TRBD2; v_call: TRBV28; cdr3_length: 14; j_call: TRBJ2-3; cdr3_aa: CASRFGGYTDTQYF
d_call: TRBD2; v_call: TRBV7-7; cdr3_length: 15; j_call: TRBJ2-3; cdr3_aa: CASSILAGVGDTQYF
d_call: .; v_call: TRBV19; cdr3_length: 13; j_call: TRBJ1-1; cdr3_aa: CASSPSPYPEAFF
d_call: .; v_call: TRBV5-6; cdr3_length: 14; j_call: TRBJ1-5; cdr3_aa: CASSFLYSNQPQHF
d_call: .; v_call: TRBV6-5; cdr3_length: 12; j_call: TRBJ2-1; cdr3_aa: CASGRSYNEQFF
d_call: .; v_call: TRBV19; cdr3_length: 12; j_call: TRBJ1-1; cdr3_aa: CASTGKGTEAFF
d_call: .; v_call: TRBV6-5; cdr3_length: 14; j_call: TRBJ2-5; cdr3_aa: CASSNAGLAETQYF
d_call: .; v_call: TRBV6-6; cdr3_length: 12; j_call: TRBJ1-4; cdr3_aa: CASSYPNEKLFF
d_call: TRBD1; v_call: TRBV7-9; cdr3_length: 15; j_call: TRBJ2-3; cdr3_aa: CASSDDRGSTDTQYF
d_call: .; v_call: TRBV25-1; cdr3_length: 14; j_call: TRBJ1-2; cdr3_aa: CASSDEGGDYRYTF
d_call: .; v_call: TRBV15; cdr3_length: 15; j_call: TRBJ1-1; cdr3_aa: CATSTEQVMNTEAFF
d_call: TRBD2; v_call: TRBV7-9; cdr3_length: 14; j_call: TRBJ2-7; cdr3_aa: CASSLKGASGEQYF
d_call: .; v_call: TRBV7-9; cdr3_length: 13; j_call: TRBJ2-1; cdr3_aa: CASSLGRYNEQFF
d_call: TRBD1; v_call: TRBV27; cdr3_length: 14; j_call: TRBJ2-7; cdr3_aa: CASSMGQGGYEQYF
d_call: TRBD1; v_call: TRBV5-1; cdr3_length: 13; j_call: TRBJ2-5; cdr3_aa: CASSPDRVETQYF
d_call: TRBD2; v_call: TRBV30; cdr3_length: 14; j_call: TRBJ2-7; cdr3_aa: CAWSLAGGSHEQYF
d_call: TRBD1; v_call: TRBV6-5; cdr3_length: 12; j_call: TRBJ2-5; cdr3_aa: CASKTGEETQYF
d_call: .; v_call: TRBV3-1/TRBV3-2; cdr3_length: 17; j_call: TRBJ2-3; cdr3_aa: CASSQDGGGSTVDTQYF
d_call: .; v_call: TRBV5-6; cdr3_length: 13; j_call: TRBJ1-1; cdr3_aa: CASQWGVSTEAFF
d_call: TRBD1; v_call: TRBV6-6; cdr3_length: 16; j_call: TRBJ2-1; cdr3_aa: CASSYISGTDYNEQFF
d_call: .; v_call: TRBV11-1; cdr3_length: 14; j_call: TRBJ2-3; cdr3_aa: CASSLDWTTDTQYF
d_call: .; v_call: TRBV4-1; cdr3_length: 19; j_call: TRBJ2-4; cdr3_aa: CASSQDRGTADLAKNIQYF
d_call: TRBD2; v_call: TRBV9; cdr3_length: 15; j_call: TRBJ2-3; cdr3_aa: CASTPLAGGRDTQYF
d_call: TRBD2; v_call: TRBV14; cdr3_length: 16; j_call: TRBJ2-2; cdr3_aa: CASSALRTSGTGELFF
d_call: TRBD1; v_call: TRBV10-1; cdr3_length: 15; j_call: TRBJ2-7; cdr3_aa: CASPLRRDRVYEQYF